This T cell receptor (beta chain) is from a study of blood T cell repertoires in COVID-19. For the study at large: PBMCs, B-cell-depleted T cells, or T cells were the source of the cDNA or gDNA that made up the material.

In the source study's methods: Reference gene primer amplification gave estimated nucleated cell counts. Method: immunoSEQ multiplex PCR; TCRdb's copy keeps in-frame clones and lacks some. V, J and clone size are those of that table, while D and trimming were read from the DNA. The top ten clones hold 0.95% to 1.5% of a sample with 130,000 to 150,000 clones, over 75% of them seen once. Material for sequencing was PBMCs or T cells enriched from blood (not recorded which). The origin of this receptor is a woman aged 25 to 39 with acute COVID-19.

CDR3 coding DNA: TGTGCCAGCAGTTTATTGGGACAGGGGGCGTACGAGCAGTACTTC. Its protein product is CASSLLGQGAYEQYF. V is TRBV27 and J is TRBJ2-7; TRBD1 aligns across 12 bases. Trimming cost V 1 base and J 4 bases; bases outside gene matches: 2. The CDR3 sequence is 15 residues long. In germline, CDR1 is MNHEY, CDR2 SMNVEV (reference sequence).